These 4 T cell receptor beta chains were sequenced from one sample in a study of blood T cell repertoires in COVID-19. Measured with immunoSEQ multiplex PCR; TCRdb has only the in-frame clones, and not every one. The repertoire consists of fewer than 200,000 clones, with about 88% occurring once and the leading ten covering around 2%. The sequenced sample consisted of peripheral blood. Receptors were obtained from a man aged 45-60 years who had recovered from COVID-19.

The rearrangement joins TRBV7-8 to TRBJ1-5, with D maybe TRBD1 (5 bases). The germline V and J ends were trimmed by 2 bases and 5 bases, with 10 bases remaining between them. This CDR3 contains 14 residues. From germline, CDR1 is SGHVS and CDR2 FQNEAQ. The CDR3 loop reads CASSLSGSHQPQHF. The CDR3 nucleotides read TGTGCCAGCAGCTTATCAGGGTCGCATCAGCCCCAGCATTTT. The full variable domain, its missing parts supplied by reference TRBV7-8 and TRBJ1-5, is GAGVSQSPRYKVAKRGQDVALRCDPISGHVSLFWYQQALGQGPEFLTYFQNEAQLDKSGLPSDRFFAERPEGSVSTLKIQRTQQEDSAVYLCASSLSGSHQPQHFGDGTRLSIL.

The J gene is TRBJ2-7, the V gene TRBV3-1 (or the pseudogene TRBV3-2), with unresolved D. This CDR3 spans 15 amino acids. Germline CDR1 LGHDT, CDR2 YNNKEL (reference sequence). V was cut by 0 bases and J by 5 bases, with 14 bases left in between. In DNA form, the CDR3 reads TGTGCCAGCAGCCAAGATTCGAGGCGGTTAGACGAGCAGTACTTC. It codes for CASSQDSRRLDEQYF.

The chain couples TRBV19 to TRBJ1-5; 7 bases align to TRBD1. V lost 6 bases, J lost 5 bases, and 7 bases stayed unmatched. CDR1 LNHDA and CDR2 SQIVND come from the germline V gene (reference sequence). This CDR3 has 14 amino acids. The CDR3 coding sequence is TGTGCCAGTAGCCCCGGGACAGCGTATCAGCCCCAGCATTTT. Protein sequence: CASSPGTAYQPQHF.

There are a few counts of this clone. CDR3 residues: CASSATGWTEAFF. The CDR3 DNA follows: TGTGCCAGTAGTGCCACAGGGTGGACTGAAGCTTTCTTT. The chain links TRBV19 to TRBJ1-1, with a weak D call TRBD1 (6 bases). This CDR3 spans 13 amino acids. The V and J ends lost 5 bases and 5 bases respectively, with 12 bases between them. The germline CDR1 and CDR2 sequences are LNHDA and SQIVND (reference sequence).